Listed below are T cell receptor beta chains from one sample, sequenced in a study of CD8+ T cells in alopecia areata. Profiling relied on immunoSEQ multiplex PCR, and the TCRdb table lists in-frame clones only, not all of them. This sample carries 150,000 to 200,000 clones, about 60% of them seen once, and the ten largest clones take 14% to 15%. The material was CD4+ T cells sorted from blood, obtained at week 0. The receptors shown here come from a human donor with alopecia areata. Both conserved end residues are part of each CDR3. D genes are given only for firm matches. Rows may omit the clone size; those that give it use once, few, many or a size class.

clone size	V gene	D gene	J gene	CDR3 protein	CDR3 DNA
NA	TRBV5-6	NA	TRBJ2-7	CASSLDRAYEQYF	TGTGCCAGCAGCTTGGACAGGGCCTACGAGCAGTACTTC
NA	TRBV29-1	TRBD2	TRBJ2-7	CSVEGGGYPYEQYF	TGCAGCGTTGAAGGGGGGGGTTATCCCTACGAGCAGTACTTC
NA	TRBV30	NA	TRBJ2-3	CAWSARLETDTQYF	TGTGCCTGGAGTGCGAGACTTGAGACAGATACGCAGTATTTT
NA	TRBV28	NA	TRBJ1-5	CASSSGGQSHQPQHF	TGTGCCAGCAGTTCGGGTGGTCAGTCCCATCAGCCCCAGCATTTT
few	TRBV30	NA	TRBJ1-4	CAWSVQAAGEKLFF	TGTGCCTGGAGTGTACAGGCCGCCGGGGAAAAACTGTTTTTT
NA	TRBV2	TRBD2	TRBJ2-5	CASTPAGGQETQYF	TGTGCCAGCACGCCAGCGGGGGGTCAGGAGACCCAGTACTTC
NA	TRBV6-6	NA	TRBJ2-6	CASSPPTGSGANVLTF	TGTGCCAGCAGCCCTCCAACAGGGTCTGGGGCCAACGTCCTGACTTTC
NA	TRBV7-9	NA	TRBJ2-3	CASSLRARTDTQYF	TGTGCCAGCAGCCTCCGGGCCAGAACAGATACGCAGTATTTT
few	TRBV30	TRBD2	TRBJ2-1	CAWANRGGLAGKEQFF	TGTGCCTGGGCCAATCGGGGCGGGCTAGCGGGGAAGGAGCAGTTCTTC
NA	TRBV6-6	NA	TRBJ2-3	CASSPDVWSTDTQYF	TGTGCCAGCAGTCCCGACGTTTGGAGCACAGATACGCAGTATTTT
NA	TRBV29-1	NA	TRBJ2-5	CSATKETQYF	TGCAGCGCGACTAAGGAGACCCAGTACTTC
NA	TRBV14	TRBD1	TRBJ2-6	CASSQQGATGANVLTF	TGTGCCAGCAGCCAACAGGGGGCAACTGGGGCCAACGTCCTGACTTTC
NA	TRBV11-2	NA	TRBJ2-7	CASSSARRYEQYF	TGTGCCAGCAGCTCCGCGAGGAGGTACGAGCAGTACTTC
NA	TRBV5-1	NA	TRBJ1-2	CASSLAYGGDRGYTF	TGCGCCAGCAGCTTGGCCTACGGTGGAGATCGGGGCTACACCTTC
NA	TRBV5-6	TRBD1	TRBJ1-5	CASSPQGQTNQPQHF	TGTGCCAGCAGCCCACAGGGACAGACGAATCAGCCCCAGCATTTT
few	TRBV29-1	TRBD1	TRBJ2-1	CSATTGGGLNNEQFF	TGCAGCGCAACAACAGGGGGCGGGTTAAACAATGAGCAGTTCTTC
few	TRBV10-3	NA	TRBJ2-1	CAISESGSNEQFF	TGTGCCATCAGTGAATCGGGGAGCAATGAGCAGTTCTTC
NA	TRBV28	TRBD2	TRBJ2-6	CASWGGLSGANVLTF	TGTGCCAGCTGGGGGGGACTCTCTGGGGCCAACGTCCTGACTTTC
NA	TRBV6-5	TRBD1	TRBJ1-2	CASSTGTGGGYTF	TGTGCCAGCAGTACCGGGACAGGCGGTGGCTACACCTTC
NA	TRBV10-3	TRBD1	TRBJ2-1	CAISESQWGTDYNEQFF	TGTGCCATCAGTGAGTCTCAGTGGGGGACAGACTACAATGAGCAGTTCTTC